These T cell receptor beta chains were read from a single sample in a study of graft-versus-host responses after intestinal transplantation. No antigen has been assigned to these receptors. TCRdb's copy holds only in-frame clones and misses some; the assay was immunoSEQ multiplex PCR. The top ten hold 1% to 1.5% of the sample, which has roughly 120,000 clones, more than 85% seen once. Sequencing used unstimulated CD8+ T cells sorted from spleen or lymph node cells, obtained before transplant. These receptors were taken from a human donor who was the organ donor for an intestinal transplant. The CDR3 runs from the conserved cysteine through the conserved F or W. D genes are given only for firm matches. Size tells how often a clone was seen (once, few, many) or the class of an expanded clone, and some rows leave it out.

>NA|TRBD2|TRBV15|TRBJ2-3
CATSSTSGRLDTQYF
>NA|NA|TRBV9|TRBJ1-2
CASSAWGYGYTF
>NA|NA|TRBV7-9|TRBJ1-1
CASSFIFAGSNTEAFF
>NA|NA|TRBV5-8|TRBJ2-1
CASSLPYNEQFF
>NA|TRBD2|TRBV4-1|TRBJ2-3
CASSQDPGGTDTQYF
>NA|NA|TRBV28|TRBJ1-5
CASSSGTDYQPQHF
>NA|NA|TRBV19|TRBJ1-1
CASSARDMNTEAFF
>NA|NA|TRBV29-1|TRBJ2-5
CSVEGGAQETQYF
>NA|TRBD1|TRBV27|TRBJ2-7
CASSAETGQYTYEQYF
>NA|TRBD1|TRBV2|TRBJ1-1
CASREGQEGAEAFF
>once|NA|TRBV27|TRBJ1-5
CASSFGLRQPQHF
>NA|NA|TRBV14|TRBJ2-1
CASSQNNEQFF
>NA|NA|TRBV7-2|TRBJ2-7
CASSLVGEQYF
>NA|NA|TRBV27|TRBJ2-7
CASSLGVGVYEQYF
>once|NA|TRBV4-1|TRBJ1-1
CASSQGMNTEAFF
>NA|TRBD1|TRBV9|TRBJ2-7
CASSVAGQGLTF
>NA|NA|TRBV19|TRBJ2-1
CASSNPGAYNEQFF
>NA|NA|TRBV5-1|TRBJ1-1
CASSGKQGPAFF
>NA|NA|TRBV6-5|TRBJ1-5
CASSYSTAYSNQPQHF
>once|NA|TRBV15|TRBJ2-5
CATSRGAVQETQYF
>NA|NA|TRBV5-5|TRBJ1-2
CASSAFGGGLNYGYTF
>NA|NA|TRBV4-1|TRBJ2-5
CASSQPGIGPAAKETQYF
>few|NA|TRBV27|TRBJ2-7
CASSLGGTYEQYF
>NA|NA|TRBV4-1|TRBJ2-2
CASSQDLLSAFLGELFF
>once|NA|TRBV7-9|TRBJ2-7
CASSPKGVHHEQYF
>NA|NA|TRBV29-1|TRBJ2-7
CSVTSGLTYEQYF
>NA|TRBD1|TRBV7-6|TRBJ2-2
CASSLEGGWTGELFF
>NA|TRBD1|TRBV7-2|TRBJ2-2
CASSVQGTGELFF
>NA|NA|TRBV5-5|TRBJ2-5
CASSGAPETQYF
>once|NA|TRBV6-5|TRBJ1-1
CASSYSLTGNTEAFF
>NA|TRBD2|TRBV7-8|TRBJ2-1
CASRGLSGSSYNEQFF
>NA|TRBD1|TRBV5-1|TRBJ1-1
CASSLGQGRTEAFF
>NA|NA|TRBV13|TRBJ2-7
CASRREGGSPYEQYF
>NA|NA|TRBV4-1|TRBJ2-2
CASSQTPGPGELFF
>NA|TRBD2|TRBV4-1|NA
CASSQTGDSGLYEQYF
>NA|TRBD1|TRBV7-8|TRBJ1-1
CASSRYRGMNTEAFF
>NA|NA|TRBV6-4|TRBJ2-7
CASSAGYEQYF
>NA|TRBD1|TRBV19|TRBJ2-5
CACSGPGQGTETQYF
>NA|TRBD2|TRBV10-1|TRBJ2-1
CASSESGVGRGEQFF
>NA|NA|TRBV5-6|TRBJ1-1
CASSLIGGTEAFF
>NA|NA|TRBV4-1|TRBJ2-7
CASSQDRRNYEQYF
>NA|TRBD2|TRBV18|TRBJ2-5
CASSPGLAVQETQYF
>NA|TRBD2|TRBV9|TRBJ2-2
CASRGTSGNTGELFF
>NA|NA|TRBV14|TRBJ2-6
CASSQGLGWEANVLTF
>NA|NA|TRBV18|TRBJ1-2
CASSPNQRTTGSYGYTF
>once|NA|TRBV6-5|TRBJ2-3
CASSESSGDTQYF